The 19 T cell receptor beta chains reported below all come from one sample, sequenced in a study of Ad26.COV2.S vaccination and SARS-CoV-2 variants. Measured with immunoSEQ multiplex PCR; TCRdb has only the in-frame clones, and not every one. The top ten clones hold approximately 4.5% of a sample with about 350,000 clones, roughly 89% of them seen once. The treatment here: roughly 20 received Ad26.COV2.S at low or high dose, single or two shots; five or six received placebo; per-sample allocation not given. Sampling was performed 63 days after the first vaccine or placebo injection. Sequenced here: peripheral blood, sampled in a trial of Ad26.COV2.S vaccine versus placebo. These receptor sequences come from a person between 18 and 60 years old who received the Ad26.COV2.S COVID-19 vaccine or a placebo.

V is TRBV18 and J is TRBJ1-1, with D unresolved. Germline V gene data show CDR1 as KGHSH and CDR2 as LQKENI. With 5 bases removed from V and 0 bases from J, the gap between germline ends came to 16 bases. CDR3 length equals 16 residues. CDR3 DNA: TGTGCCAGCTCATCATATTCCAGCCGGGTGAACACTGAAGCTTTCTTT. Translated: CASSSYSSRVNTEAFF.

Only one count was recorded for this clone. J is TRBJ2-7 and V is TRBV18; 7 bases fit TRBD2. Germline trimming cut 6 bases from V and 0 bases from J; bases unmatched to any gene: 5. This CDR3 region has 14 residues. Germline V gene data show CDR1 as KGHSH and CDR2 as LQKENI. Here the CDR3 DNA reads TGTGCCAGCTCTGCGACTAGCCCCTCCTACGAGCAGTACTTC. This encodes CASSATSPSYEQYF.

This clone appeared once. As DNA, the CDR3 is TGTGCCAGCAGCTCGTTACAGGGGGCGGGCTACGAGCAGTACTTC. Encoded protein: CASSSLQGAGYEQYF. The chain links TRBV5-5 to TRBJ2-7; TRBD1 agrees at 9 bases. The CDR3 is 15 amino acids. Unmatched junction bases numbered 7, after V lost 3 bases and J lost 3 bases. Per germline, CDR1 SGHKS and CDR2 YYEKEE (reference sequence).

This sequence joins TRBV6-5 and TRBJ1-2, with TRBD1 matching over 9 bases. V gave up 6 bases and J gave up 3 bases; unmatched junction bases: 8. CDR1 and CDR2 from the germline V gene are MNHEY and SVGAGI. This CDR3 region has 15 residues. The CDR3 protein is CASSHLRTGDYGYTF. In nucleotides, the CDR3 is TGTGCCAGCAGCCACCTAAGGACAGGGGACTATGGCTACACCTTC.

This rearrangement joins TRBV27 to TRBJ2-7, with unresolved D. CDR3 length equals 13 residues. Trimming cost V 4 bases and J 4 bases, with 11 bases left between them. The germline V gene encodes CDR1 MNHEY and CDR2 SMNVEV (reference sequence). This CDR3 reads CASSSDMGYEQYF. CDR3 in DNA: TGTGCCAGCAGTTCCGACATGGGGTACGAGCAGTACTTC.

The chain couples TRBV3-1 (or the pseudogene TRBV3-2) to TRBJ2-5, with 8 bases that match TRBD1. The CDR3 has 15 residues. The germline V gene has CDR1 LGHDT and CDR2 YNNKEL (reference sequence). V was pared by 1 base and J by 1 base, with 2 bases of the junction left unmatched. The CDR3 region is CASSQGGQGQETQYF. The CDR3 nucleotides are TGTGCCAGCAGCCAAGGAGGACAGGGCCAAGAGACCCAGTACTTC.

The chain joins TRBV28 to TRBJ2-1; 7 nucleotides match TRBD2. V gave up 10 bases and J gave up 6 bases; unmatched junction bases: 21. This CDR3 region has 17 residues. Germline V gene data show CDR1 as MDHEN and CDR2 as SYDVKM. CDR3 sequence reads: CATTSAGRERSANEQFF. CDR3 sequence (DNA): TGTGCCACCACTTCAGCCGGGCGGGAGAGGTCCGCCAATGAGCAGTTCTTC.

The chain is built from TRBV27 and TRBJ2-7; the match to TRBD1 covers 8 bases. V was clipped by 3 bases and J by 3 bases; unmatched bases: 1. Germline CDR1 reads MNHEY; CDR2 reads SMNVEV (reference sequence). The length of the CDR3 is 13 residues. The CDR3 sequence: CASSFGQGYEQYF. Written as DNA, the CDR3 is TGTGCCAGCAGTTTTGGACAGGGCTACGAGCAGTACTTC.

This clone has a single count. The gene calls are TRBV18 and TRBJ2-2; D gene unclear. Germline-derived CDR1 and CDR2 are KGHSH and LQKENI. The ends were cut back, 3 bases at V and 0 bases at J, with 8 bases in the middle. This CDR3 has 15 residues. CDR3: CASSPTPTNTGELFF. The CDR3, as DNA: TGTGCCAGCTCACCCACACCGACGAACACCGGGGAGCTGTTTTTT.

The gene calls are TRBV11-2 and TRBJ1-6; 8 bases agree with TRBD1. Germline assignment: CDR1 SGHAT and CDR2 FQNNGV. Trimming at V came to 3 bases and at J to 5 bases, leaving 3 bases not matched to a gene. The CDR3 loop spans 15 amino acids. CDR3 region: CASSFTGQDNSPLHF. In nucleotides, the CDR3 is TGTGCCAGCAGCTTCACGGGACAGGATAATTCACCCCTCCACTTT.

J is TRBJ1-6 and V is TRBV28, with a tentative D call TRBD1 (6 bases). Germline values: CDR1 MDHEN, CDR2 SYDVKM. This CDR3 has 17 amino acids. Trimming shortened V by 10 bases and J by 2 bases, and 21 bases separated the two germline ends. This CDR3 is CATSSLTQGPYNSPLHF. Written as DNA, the CDR3 is TGTGCCACCTCCTCGTTAACTCAGGGGCCCTATAATTCACCCCTCCACTTT.

V gene TRBV7-9 combines with J gene TRBJ2-2; the match to TRBD2 covers 13 bases. The germline CDR1 and CDR2 sequences are SEHNR and FQNEAQ (reference sequence). The V gene end was trimmed by 1 base and the J gene end by 8 bases; junction bases not matched to a gene: 10. There are 18 residues in the CDR3. The DNA for the CDR3 is TGTGCCAGCAGCTTAGGCTCCGGGACTAGCGGGGTGACTGGGGAGCTGTTTTTT. Amino acid sequence: CASSLGSGTSGVTGELFF.

This clone was seen more than once but under ten times. The gene calls are TRBV9 and TRBJ2-5; no firm D call. The CDR3 has 15 residues. Germline V gene sequence: CDR1 SGDLS, CDR2 YYNGEE. V lost 4 bases and J lost 1, with 14 bases in between. Written as DNA, the CDR3 is TGTGCCAGCAGCAACCGCCCCGGGCTCCAAGAGACCCAGTACTTC. This translates into CASSNRPGLQETQYF.

The V and J genes are TRBV7-9 and TRBJ1-6; D is ambiguous. CDR1 is SEHNR, CDR2 FQNEAQ, per germline (reference sequence). This CDR3 comprises 14 residues. The V end lost 6 bases, the J end lost 5 bases, and 11 bases lay between the germline ends. CDR3 residues: CASREEGNNSPLHF. The CDR3 DNA reads TGTGCCAGCAGGGAAGAGGGTAATAATTCACCCCTCCACTTT.

The rearrangement links TRBV28 to TRBJ1-2; TRBD1 matches at 8 bases. From germline, CDR1 is MDHEN and CDR2 SYDVKM. The CDR3 is 18 amino acids. J gave up 1 base and V 4 bases, and 14 bases lay outside the gene matches. The CDR3 is CASSSKDRGYLVNYGYTF. CDR3 coding DNA: TGTGCCAGCAGTTCTAAAGACAGGGGATACCTTGTTAACTATGGCTACACCTTC.

V usage is TRBV28 and J usage is TRBJ1-1; D perhaps matches TRBD1 (6 bases). Trimming took off 2 bases at V and 5 bases at J, with 12 bases between the two ends. CDR1 is MDHEN and CDR2 is SYDVKM in the germline V gene. CDR3 length equals 14 residues. Here the CDR3 DNA reads TGTGCCAGCAGTTTAGTGGGGGCACGGACTGAAGCTTTCTTT. Its translation is CASSLVGARTEAFF.

DNA for the CDR3: TGTGCCATCAGTGGCCGGGACGGGGGAAACACCATATATTTT. This encodes CAISGRDGGNTIYF. The chain couples TRBV10-3 to TRBJ1-3; D may be TRBD1 (5 bases). The CDR3 has 14 residues. V was clipped by 4 bases and J by 4 bases, with 11 bases between them. Germline V CDR1 and CDR2: ENHRY, SYGVKD.

CDR3 sequence: CASSLNENTEAFF. As DNA, the CDR3 is TGTGCCAGCAGCTTAAATGAGAACACTGAAGCTTTCTTT. The rearrangement joins TRBV7-3 to TRBJ1-1; no clear D gene. The germline V gene encodes CDR1 SGHTA and CDR2 FQGTGA. V was clipped by 1 base and J by 1 base, with 4 bases between them. CDR3 length equals 13 residues. The variable domain in full, with the rest retrieved from reference TRBV7-3 and TRBJ1-1, is GAGVSQTPSNKVTEKGKYVELRCDPISGHTALYWYRQSLGQGPEFLIYFQGTGAADDSGLPNDRFFAVRPEGSVSTLKIQRTERGDSAVYLCASSLNENTEAFFGQGTRLTVV.

Notes on this clone: Other nucleotide sequences from this sample produce the same CDR3. The rearrangement links TRBV19 to TRBJ2-2; 8 nucleotides match TRBD1. The CDR3 contains 15 residues. V trimming: 5 bases; J trimming: 1 base; junction bases outside the gene matches: 3. Germline V CDR1 and CDR2: LNHDA, SQIVND (reference sequence). CDR3 in amino acids: CASSLGTGNTGELFF. The CDR3 bases are TGTGCCAGTAGTCTTGGGACAGGGAACACCGGGGAGCTGTTTTTT.